This TCR beta chain originates from a study of T cell changes during pregnancy in multiple sclerosis (dated by TCRdb to the late 2010s). Study-level background: The study looked at changes in the T cell repertoire across pregnancy in women with multiple sclerosis.

Concerning this clone: Its antigen is currently not known. Nothing much larger sits one base from this clone, and base qualities are not available.

The method was the immunoSEQ multiplex PCR assay. TCRdb holds this immuneACCESS table with in-frame rearrangements only. Some clones are missing; in checked studies, unresolved V genes explain under half, and the rest has no known cause. The sample data list just under 50,000 clones, and roughly 94% of these were observed just once. The top ten constitute around 0.31% of the sample. This specimen was CD4+ T cells from peripheral blood mononuclear cells, taken in the third trimester of pregnancy. The receptor's source is a female donor with multiple sclerosis, enrolled in a pregnancy study.

The CDR3 protein: CASIEETQYF. The nucleotide sequence is given as TGTGCCAGCATAGAAGAGACCCAGTACTTC. The receptor chain draws on TRBV2 and TRBJ2-5, with the D gene not clear enough to name. Measured from the cysteine to the phenylalanine, the CDR3 is 10 residues long. Only the CDR3 portion is preserved as DNA: 30 bases, with reading frame beginning at the first base. V and J are truncated by 7 bases and 3 bases respectively, leaving an intervening sequence of 3 bases. The germline V gene encodes CDR1 SNHLY and CDR2 FYNNEI.